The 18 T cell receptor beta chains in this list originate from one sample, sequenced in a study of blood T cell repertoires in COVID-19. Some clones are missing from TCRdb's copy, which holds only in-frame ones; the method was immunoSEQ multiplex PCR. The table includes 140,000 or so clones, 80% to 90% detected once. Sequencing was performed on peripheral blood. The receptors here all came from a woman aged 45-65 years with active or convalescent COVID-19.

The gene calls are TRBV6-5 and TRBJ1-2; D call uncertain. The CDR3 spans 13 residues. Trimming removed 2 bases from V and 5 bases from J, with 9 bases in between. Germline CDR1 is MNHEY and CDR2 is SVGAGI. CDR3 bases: TGTGCCAGCAGTTACCACGGTCGATATGGCTACACCTTC. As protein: CASSYHGRYGYTF.

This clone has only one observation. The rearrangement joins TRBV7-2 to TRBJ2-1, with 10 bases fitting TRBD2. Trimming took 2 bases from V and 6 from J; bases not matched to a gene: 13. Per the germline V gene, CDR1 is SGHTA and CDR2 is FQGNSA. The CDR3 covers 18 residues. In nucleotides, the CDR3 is TGTGCCAGCAGCTTAATCGGTGCTAGCGGGGGAACTATCAATGAGCAGTTCTTC. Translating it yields CASSLIGASGGTINEQFF.

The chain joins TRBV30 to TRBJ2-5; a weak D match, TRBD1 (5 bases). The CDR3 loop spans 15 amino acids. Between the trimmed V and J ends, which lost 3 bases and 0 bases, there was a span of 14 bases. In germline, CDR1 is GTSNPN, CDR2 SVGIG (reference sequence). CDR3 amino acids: CAWRPGNSNQETQYF. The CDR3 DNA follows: TGTGCCTGGAGACCAGGGAATTCGAACCAAGAGACCCAGTACTTC.

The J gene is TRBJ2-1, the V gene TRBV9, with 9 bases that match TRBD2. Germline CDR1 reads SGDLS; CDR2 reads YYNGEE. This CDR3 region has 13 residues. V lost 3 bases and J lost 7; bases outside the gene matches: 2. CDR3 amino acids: CASSAGLANEQFF. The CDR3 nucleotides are TGTGCCAGCAGCGCGGGACTAGCTAATGAGCAGTTCTTC.

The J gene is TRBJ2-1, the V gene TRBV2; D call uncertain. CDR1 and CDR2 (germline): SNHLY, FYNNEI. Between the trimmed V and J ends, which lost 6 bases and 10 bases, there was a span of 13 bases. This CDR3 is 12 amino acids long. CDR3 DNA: TGTGCCAGCAGCGGAGAGGTCCCCGAGCAGTTCTTC. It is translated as CASSGEVPEQFF.

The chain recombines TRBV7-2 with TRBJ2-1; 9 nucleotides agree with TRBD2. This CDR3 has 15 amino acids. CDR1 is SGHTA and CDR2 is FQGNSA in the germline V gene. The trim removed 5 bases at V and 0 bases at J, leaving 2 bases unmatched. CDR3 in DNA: TGTGCCAGCAGCATTAGCGGGGGCTCCTACAATGAGCAGTTCTTC. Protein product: CASSISGGSYNEQFF.

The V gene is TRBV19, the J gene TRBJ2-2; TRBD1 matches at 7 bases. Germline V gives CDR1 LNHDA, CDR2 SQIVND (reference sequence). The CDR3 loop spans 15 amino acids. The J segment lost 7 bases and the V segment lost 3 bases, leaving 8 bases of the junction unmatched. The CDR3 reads CASSIARGQGGELFF. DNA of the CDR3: TGTGCCAGTAGTATCGCTAGGGGGCAAGGCGGGGAGCTGTTTTTT.

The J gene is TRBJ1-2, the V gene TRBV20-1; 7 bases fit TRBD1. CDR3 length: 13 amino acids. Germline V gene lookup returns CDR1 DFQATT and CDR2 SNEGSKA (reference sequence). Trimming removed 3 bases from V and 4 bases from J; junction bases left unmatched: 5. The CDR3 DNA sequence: TGCAGTGCTAGTCTTGGGACAGTCTATGGCTACACCTTC. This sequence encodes CSASLGTVYGYTF.

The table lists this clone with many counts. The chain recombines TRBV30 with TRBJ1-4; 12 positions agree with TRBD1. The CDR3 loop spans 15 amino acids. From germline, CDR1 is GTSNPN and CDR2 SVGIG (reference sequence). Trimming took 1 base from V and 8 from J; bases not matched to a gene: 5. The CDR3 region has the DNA TGTGCCTGGAGTGAGACCGGGACAGGGGGCGAAAAACTGTTTTTT. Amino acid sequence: CAWSETGTGGEKLFF.

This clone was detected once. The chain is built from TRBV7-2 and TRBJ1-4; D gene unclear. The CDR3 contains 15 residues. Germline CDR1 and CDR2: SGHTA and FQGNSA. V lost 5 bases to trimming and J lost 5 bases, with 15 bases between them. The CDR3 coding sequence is TGTGCCAGCAGCCCACGCAAAGCCCTAAATGAAAAACTGTTTTTT. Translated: CASSPRKALNEKLFF.

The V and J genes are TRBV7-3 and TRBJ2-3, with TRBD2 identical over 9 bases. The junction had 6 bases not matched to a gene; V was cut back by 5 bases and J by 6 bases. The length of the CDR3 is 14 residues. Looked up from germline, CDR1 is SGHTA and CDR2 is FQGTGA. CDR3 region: CASSLLAGADTQYF. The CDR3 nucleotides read TGTGCCAGCAGCCTATTAGCGGGAGCGGATACGCAGTATTTT.

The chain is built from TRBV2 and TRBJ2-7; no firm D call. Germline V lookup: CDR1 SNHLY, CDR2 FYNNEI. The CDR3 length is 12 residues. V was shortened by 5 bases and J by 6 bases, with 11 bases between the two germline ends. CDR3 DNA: TGTGCCAGCAGTTCGGTAACTATCGAGCAGTACTTC. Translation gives CASSSVTIEQYF.

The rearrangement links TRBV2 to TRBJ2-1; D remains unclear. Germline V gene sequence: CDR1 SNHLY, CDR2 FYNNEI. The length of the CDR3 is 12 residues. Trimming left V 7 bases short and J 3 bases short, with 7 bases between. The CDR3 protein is CASTEFYNEQFF. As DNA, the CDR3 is TGTGCCAGCACGGAGTTCTACAATGAGCAGTTCTTC. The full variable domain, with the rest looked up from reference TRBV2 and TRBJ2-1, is EPEVTQTPSHQVTQMGQEVILRCVPISNHLYFYWYRQILGQKVEFLVSFYNNEISEKSEIFDDQFSVERPDGSNFTLKIRSTKLEDSAMYFCASTEFYNEQFFGPGTRLTVL.

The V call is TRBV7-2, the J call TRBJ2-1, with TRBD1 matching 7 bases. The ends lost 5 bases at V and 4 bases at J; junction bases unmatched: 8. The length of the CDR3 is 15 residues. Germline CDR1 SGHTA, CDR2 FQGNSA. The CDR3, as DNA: TGTGCCAGCAGCCAACCAGGGGGTATGTACAATGAGCAGTTCTTC. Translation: CASSQPGGMYNEQFF. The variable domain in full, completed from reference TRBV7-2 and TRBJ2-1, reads GAGVSQSPSNKVTEKGKDVELRCDPISGHTALYWYRQSLGQGLEFLIYFQGNSAPDKSGLPSDRFSAERTGGSVSTLTIQRTQQEDSAVYLCASSQPGGMYNEQFFGPGTRLTVL.

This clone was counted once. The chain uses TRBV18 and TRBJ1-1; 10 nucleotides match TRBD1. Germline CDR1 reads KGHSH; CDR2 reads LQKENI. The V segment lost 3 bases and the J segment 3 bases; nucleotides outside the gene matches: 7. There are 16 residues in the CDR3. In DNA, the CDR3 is TGTGCCAGCTCACCGAGGACAGGGGGAATCGACACTGAAGCTTTCTTT. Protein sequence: CASSPRTGGIDTEAFF. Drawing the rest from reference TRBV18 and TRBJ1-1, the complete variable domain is NAGVMQNPRHLVRRRGQEARLRCSPMKGHSHVYWYRQLPEEGLKFMVYLQKENIIDESGMPKERFSAEFPKEGPSILRIQQVVRGDSAAYFCASSPRTGGIDTEAFFGQGTRLTVV.

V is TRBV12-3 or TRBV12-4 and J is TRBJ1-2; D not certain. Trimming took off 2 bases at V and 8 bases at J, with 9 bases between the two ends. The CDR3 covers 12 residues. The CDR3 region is CASSLSAGGYTF. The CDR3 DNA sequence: TGTGCCAGCAGTTTATCCGCGGGGGGCTACACCTTC.

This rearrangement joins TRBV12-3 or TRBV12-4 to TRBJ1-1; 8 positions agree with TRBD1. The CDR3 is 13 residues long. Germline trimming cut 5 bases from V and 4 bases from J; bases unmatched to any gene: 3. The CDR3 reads CASSPDRVTEAFF. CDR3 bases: TGTGCCAGCAGTCCGGACAGGGTCACTGAAGCTTTCTTT.

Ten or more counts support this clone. Here the CDR3 DNA reads TGTGCCAGCAGCTCGTCCGGGATTCCCAAAAAGCAGTTCTTC. Encoded protein: CASSSSGIPKKQFF. V usage is TRBV5-5 and J usage is TRBJ2-1; tentative D call: TRBD2 (5 bases). Trimming took 3 bases from V and 11 from J, leaving 18 bases between them. The CDR3 has 14 residues. Germline loops: CDR1 SGHKS, CDR2 YYEKEE (reference sequence).